The next 2 T cell receptor gamma chains were all read from a single sample in a study of fetal and pediatric gammadelta thymocytes. TCRdb reprocessed the reads using CATT. Of hundreds of gamma-chain clones in the sample, under 5% are singletons; the top ten hold around 9.9%. Sequenced sample: non-Vgamma9Vdelta2 gamma-delta T cells from the thymus. Described subset: CD3+gammadeltaTCR+ thymocytes not co-expressing Vgamma9 and Vdelta2. The receptor set was obtained from a child who underwent cardiac surgery and was recorded as healthy.

This clone is categorized as large. The V call is TRGV10, the J call TRGJ1 or TRGJ2. TRGV10 is assigned to the ORF class and has an uncertain function. After removal of 8 bases from V and 0 bases from J, the junction contained 5 bases not matched to a gene. CDR3 length: 13 residues. In nucleotides, the CDR3 is TGTGCTGCGTGGGATTGGAATTATTATAAGAAACTCTTT. It codes for CAAWDWNYYKKLF.

By frequency in the sample, this clone is large (0.1 to 1%). The rearrangement links TRGV4 to TRGJ1 or TRGJ2. Germline V gene data show CDR1 as EGSTGY and CDR2 as YDSYTSSV. The CDR3 consists of 12 residues. Germline trimming cut 0 bases from V and 10 bases from J; bases unmatched to any gene: 6. The CDR3 region is CATWDGPMKKLF. In DNA, the CDR3 is TGTGCCACCTGGGATGGGCCAATGAAGAAACTCTTT.